This T cell receptor (beta chain) was sequenced during a study of blood T cell repertoires in COVID-19. Overall study: Donors in the United States, Italy and Spain gave samples during acute or convalescent COVID-19. The analysed material was cDNA or gDNA that came from T cells, B-cell-depleted T cells, or PBMCs.

The junction had 6 bases not matched to a gene; V was cut back by 8 bases and J by 4 bases. The length of the CDR3 is 13 residues. Authors' analysis steps: Estimation of nucleated cell counts relied on the amplification of reference gene primers. This table comes from immunoSEQ multiplex PCR, and its TCRdb copy is limited to in-frame clones, with some not included. D and trimming come from the DNA, and the V and J calls and clone size come from that table. Among around 250,000 clones listed, nearly 85% were seen once. Specimen: peripheral blood. The clonotype comes from a human donor in a cohort sampled during active COVID-19. The rearrangement uses TRBV23-1 and TRBJ2-5, with TRBD2 matching over 8 bases. TRBV23-1 falls under the ORF class, with uncertain function. The CDR3 nucleotides read TGCGCCAGCGACGGGAGGGGTAGAGAGACCCAGTACTTC. Amino acids: CASDGRGRETQYF.